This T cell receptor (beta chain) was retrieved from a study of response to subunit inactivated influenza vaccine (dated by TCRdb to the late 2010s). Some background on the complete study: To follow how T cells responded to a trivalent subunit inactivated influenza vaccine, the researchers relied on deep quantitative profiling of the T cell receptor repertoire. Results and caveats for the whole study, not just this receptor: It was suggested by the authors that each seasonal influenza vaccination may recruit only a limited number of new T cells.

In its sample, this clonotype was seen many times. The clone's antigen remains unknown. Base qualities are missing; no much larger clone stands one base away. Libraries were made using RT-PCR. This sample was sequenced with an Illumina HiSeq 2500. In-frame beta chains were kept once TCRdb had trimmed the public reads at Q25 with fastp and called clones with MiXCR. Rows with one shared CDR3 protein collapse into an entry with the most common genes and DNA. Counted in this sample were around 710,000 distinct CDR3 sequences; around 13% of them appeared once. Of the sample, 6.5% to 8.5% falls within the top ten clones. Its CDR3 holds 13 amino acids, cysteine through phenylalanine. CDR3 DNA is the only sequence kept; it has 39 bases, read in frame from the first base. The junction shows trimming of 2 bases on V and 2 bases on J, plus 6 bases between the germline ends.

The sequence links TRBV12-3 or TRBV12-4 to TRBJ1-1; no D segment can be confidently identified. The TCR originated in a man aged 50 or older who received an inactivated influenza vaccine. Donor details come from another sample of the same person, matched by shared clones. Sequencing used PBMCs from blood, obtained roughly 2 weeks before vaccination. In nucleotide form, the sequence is TGTGCCAGCAGTTTATGGGCCAACACTGAAGCTTTCTTT. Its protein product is CASSLWANTEAFF.